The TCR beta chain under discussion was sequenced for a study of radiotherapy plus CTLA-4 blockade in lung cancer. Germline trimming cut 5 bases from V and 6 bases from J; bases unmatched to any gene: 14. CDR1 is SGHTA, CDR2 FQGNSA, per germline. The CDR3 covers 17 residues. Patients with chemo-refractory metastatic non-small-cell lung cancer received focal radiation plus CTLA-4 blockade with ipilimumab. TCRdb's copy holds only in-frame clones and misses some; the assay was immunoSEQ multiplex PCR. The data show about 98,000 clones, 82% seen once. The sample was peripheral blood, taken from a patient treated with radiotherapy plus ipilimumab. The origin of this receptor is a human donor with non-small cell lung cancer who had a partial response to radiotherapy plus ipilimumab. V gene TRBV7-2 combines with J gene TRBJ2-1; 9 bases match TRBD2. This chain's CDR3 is CASSRGSGRTPVNEQFF. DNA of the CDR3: TGTGCCAGCAGCCGAGGGAGCGGGAGGACTCCAGTCAATGAGCAGTTCTTC.